Shown below are 25 T cell receptor beta chains from a single sample sequenced in a study of blood T cell repertoires in COVID-19. This table comes from immunoSEQ multiplex PCR, and its TCRdb copy is limited to in-frame clones, with some not included. The top ten hold around 5.9% of the sample, which has under 300,000 clones, about nine tenths seen once. Sequenced sample: peripheral blood. The receptors here all came from a man aged 60-69 years with acute or convalescent COVID-19.

This rearrangement joins TRBV19 to TRBJ2-1; 8 bases map to TRBD2. CDR1 and CDR2 (germline): LNHDA, SQIVND (reference sequence). The CDR3 extends over 18 amino acids. V lost 6 bases and J lost 1; bases outside the gene matches: 14. DNA for the CDR3: TGTGCCAGTAGAAACATCAGCGGGAGCAAGAGGTCCTACAATGAGCAGTTCTTC. This encodes CASRNISGSKRSYNEQFF. The full variable domain, rest sourced from reference TRBV19 and TRBJ2-1, is DGGITQSPKYLFRKEGQNVTLSCEQNLNHDAMYWYRQDPGQGLRLIYYSQIVNDFQKGDIAEGYSVSREKKESFPLTVTSAQKNPTAFYLCASRNISGSKRSYNEQFFGPGTRLTVL.

The V call is TRBV6-6, the J call TRBJ2-7; D is perhaps TRBD2 (5 bases). This CDR3 has 14 residues. V lost 5 bases and J 2 bases, leaving 13 bases between the germline ends. CDR1 and CDR2 (germline): MNHNY, SVGAGI (reference sequence). CDR3 sequence: CASSPTGFTYEQYF. The CDR3 region has the DNA TGTGCCAGCAGTCCCACGGGGTTTACCTACGAGCAGTACTTC.

The V and J genes are TRBV30 and TRBJ1-1; TRBD1 agrees at 7 bases. This CDR3 is built from 15 residues. V gave up 3 bases and J gave up 1 base; unmatched junction bases: 8. Germline assignment: CDR1 GTSNPN and CDR2 SVGIG (reference sequence). The chain's CDR3 is CAWSPAGGQNTEAFF. CDR3 nucleotides: TGTGCCTGGAGCCCTGCAGGGGGACAGAACACTGAAGCTTTCTTT.

The chain has TRBV9 and TRBJ2-2; 11 positions match TRBD2. The CDR3 is made up of 16 amino acids. The germline gives CDR1 SGDLS, CDR2 YYNGEE. The V segment lost 3 bases and the J segment 7 bases; nucleotides outside the gene matches: 8. CDR3 loop: CASSGLAGGAGGELFF. CDR3 sequence (DNA): TGTGCCAGCAGCGGGCTAGCGGGAGGCGCGGGCGGGGAGCTGTTTTTT.

In this sample, this clone turned up a few times. The chain uses TRBV19 and TRBJ2-1; TRBD1 matches 7 bases. V trimming: 6 bases; J trimming: 6 bases; junction bases outside the gene matches: 14. This CDR3 is built from 16 residues. The V gene's germline CDR1 is LNHDA and CDR2 SQIVND (reference sequence). This chain's CDR3 is CASSRLGTANGNEQFF. The CDR3 coding sequence is TGTGCCAGTAGCCGGCTCGGGACAGCAAATGGCAATGAGCAGTTCTTC.

This chain uses TRBV18 with TRBJ2-7; D remains ambiguous. Trimming cost V 0 bases and J 6 bases, with 6 bases left between them. This CDR3 contains 12 residues. Looked up from germline, CDR1 is KGHSH and CDR2 is LQKENI. CDR3 amino acids: CASSPPQSEQYF. Written as DNA, the CDR3 is TGTGCCAGCTCACCACCCCAATCCGAGCAGTACTTC.

The J gene is TRBJ1-6, the V gene TRBV6-5, with D hard to call. V was cut by 6 bases and J by 12 bases, with 15 bases left in between. The CDR3 runs to 13 residues. Per the germline V gene, CDR1 is MNHEY and CDR2 is SVGAGI. The CDR3 loop is CASSLNSLLPLHF. CDR3 bases: TGTGCCAGCAGCCTCAATTCACTTTTACCCCTCCACTTT.

The chain recombines TRBV6-6 with TRBJ1-5; 12 nucleotides match TRBD1. In germline, CDR1 is MNHNY, CDR2 SVGAGI (reference sequence). The CDR3 spans 16 residues. V shed 6 bases, J shed 7 bases, and the junction held 10 bases outside the gene matches. The CDR3 reads CASSPRDRGRGQPQHF. CDR3 nucleotides: TGTGCCAGCAGCCCCCGGGACAGGGGGCGAGGGCAGCCCCAGCATTTT.

In this sample, this clone turned up a few times. The chain is built from TRBV4-1 and TRBJ2-7; TRBD2 aligns across 12 bases. V was pared by 0 bases and J by 3 bases, with 15 bases of the junction left unmatched. There are 20 residues in the CDR3. The germline V gene encodes CDR1 MGHRA and CDR2 YSYEKL. The chain's CDR3 is CASSQDLTSGSSPSHYEQYF. CDR3 DNA sequence: TGCGCCAGCAGCCAAGATCTGACTAGCGGGAGTTCGCCCTCCCACTACGAGCAGTACTTC.

Worth noting for this clone: The junction departs from the called germline gene at one end, perhaps through a read error. The rearrangement joins TRBV11-3 to TRBJ1-1, with D possibly TRBD1 on 6 matching bases. Germline-derived CDR1 and CDR2 are SGHNT and YENEEA. CDR3 length equals 15 residues. The DNA for the CDR3 is TGTGCCAGCAGCACCGCCGGGACAACGAACGCTGAAGCTTTCTTT. This codes for CASSTAGTTNAEAFF.

This clone was detected many times. V is TRBV5-6 and J is TRBJ2-1; 15 bases map to TRBD2. The CDR3 contains 15 residues. Unmatched junction bases numbered 5, after V lost 5 bases and J lost 8 bases. Germline V gives CDR1 SGHDT, CDR2 YYEEEE. The CDR3 loop reads CASSSGLAGGYEQFF. The CDR3 nucleotides read TGTGCCAGCAGTTCGGGACTAGCGGGAGGCTATGAGCAGTTCTTC.

This clone was recorded only once. V is TRBV19 and J is TRBJ2-7, with 11 bases fitting TRBD1. The germline V gene has CDR1 LNHDA and CDR2 SQIVND (reference sequence). Germline trimming cut 5 bases from V and 0 bases from J; bases unmatched to any gene: 6. CDR3 length: 16 residues. For the CDR3, the DNA is TGTGCCAGTAGTCCTGGACAGGGGGCACCCTCCTACGAGCAGTACTTC. This codes for CASSPGQGAPSYEQYF.

With respect to this clone: The sample holds other DNA sequences that translate to the same CDR3. This chain connects TRBV18 to TRBJ2-7; TRBD1 might be the D (5 bases). Germline CDR1 and CDR2: KGHSH and LQKENI. The CDR3 is 14 amino acids. Trimming cost V 4 bases and J 0 bases, with 10 bases left between them. Here the CDR3 DNA reads TGTGCCAGCTCACGAGACAGAACCTCCTACGAGCAGTACTTC. Translation gives CASSRDRTSYEQYF.

This clone has ten or more counts. V gene TRBV5-4 combines with J gene TRBJ2-3; 11 bases match TRBD2. The J segment lost 4 bases and the V segment lost 0 bases, leaving 7 bases of the junction unmatched. CDR1 is SGHNT, CDR2 YYREEE, per germline (reference sequence). This CDR3 region has 17 residues. The DNA of the CDR3 is TGTGCCAGCAGCTTGGGGACTAGCGGGCTGGTCGCAGATACGCAGTATTTT. Translating gives CASSLGTSGLVADTQYF.

In this sample, this clone turned up a few times. The gene calls are TRBV7-3 and TRBJ1-6, with D tentatively TRBD1 (5 bases). The germline V gene encodes CDR1 SGHTA and CDR2 FQGTGA. V dropped 5 bases and J dropped 6 bases, with 8 bases sitting between them. This CDR3 comprises 13 residues. The CDR3 nucleotides read TGTGCCAGCAGCCACGACAGTAATTCACCCCTCCACTTT. This sequence encodes CASSHDSNSPLHF.

V gene TRBV5-6 combines with J gene TRBJ2-5; 8 nucleotides agree with TRBD1. V dropped 1 base and J dropped 2; count of bases not matched to a gene: 4. Per the germline V gene, CDR1 is SGHDT and CDR2 is YYEEEE. The CDR3 length is 15 residues. The CDR3 DNA follows: TGTGCCAGCAGCTTGAACGGACAGGGACAAGAGACCCAGTACTTC. Its translation is CASSLNGQGQETQYF.

The chain recombines TRBV21-1 with TRBJ2-1; the DNA was not used to check the table's D call, TRBD1. TRBV21-1 is marked as a pseudogene. The CDR3 has 17 residues. The CDR3 nucleotides read TGTGCCAGCATCCTAGGGGTGACAGGGCCAACCTACAATGAGCAGTTCTTC. As protein: CASILGVTGPTYNEQFF.

This chain links TRBV28 with TRBJ2-6; TRBD2 might be the D (5 bases). Trimming took off 3 bases at V and 0 bases at J, with 12 bases between the two ends. There are 17 residues in the CDR3. Germline V gene lookup returns CDR1 MDHEN and CDR2 SYDVKM. CDR3 sequence reads: CASSFGGFSSGANVLTF. In DNA form, the CDR3 reads TGTGCCAGCAGTTTTGGAGGTTTCAGCTCTGGGGCCAACGTCCTGACTTTC.

This chain connects TRBV28 to TRBJ2-2; D is ambiguous. CDR1 MDHEN and CDR2 SYDVKM come from the germline V gene. This CDR3 comprises 15 residues. V lost 3 bases, J lost 6 bases, and 14 bases lay in between. The DNA for the CDR3 is TGTGCCAGCAGTTTCCCCGTAGTGGGCGCCGGGGAGCTGTTTTTT. Amino acid sequence: CASSFPVVGAGELFF.

This chain links TRBV6-5 with TRBJ1-3, with D maybe TRBD1 (5 bases). CDR3 length: 14 amino acids. V lost 2 bases and J lost 1, with 6 bases in between. Germline lookup yields CDR1 MNHEY and CDR2 SVGAGI. CDR3 amino acids: CASSYDSSGNTIYF. CDR3 nucleotide sequence: TGTGCCAGCAGTTACGACAGTTCTGGAAACACCATATATTTT.

The V call is TRBV30, the J call TRBJ2-7; the match to TRBD1 covers 9 bases. CDR1 GTSNPN and CDR2 SVGIG come from the germline V gene (reference sequence). The CDR3 extends over 13 amino acids. V shed 1 base and J 5 bases; nucleotides not matched to a gene: 3. CDR3 DNA sequence: TGTGCCTGGAGTGGGACAGGGGAACACGAGCAGTACTTC. The encoded protein is CAWSGTGEHEQYF.

V gene TRBV24-1 combines with J gene TRBJ2-2, with D possibly matching TRBD1 (5 bases). Between the trimmed V and J ends, which lost 5 bases and 2 bases, there was a span of 11 bases. CDR3 size: 15 residues. Germline lookup yields CDR1 KGHDR and CDR2 SFDVKD. The chain's CDR3 is CATSALTGNTGELFF. In nucleotides, the CDR3 is TGTGCCACCAGTGCCCTAACAGGAAACACCGGGGAGCTGTTTTTT.

This chain joins TRBV4-3 and TRBJ2-2; the match to TRBD1 covers 8 bases. The CDR3 contains 15 residues. Germline CDR1 and CDR2: LGHNA and YSLEER. J gave up 5 bases and V 2 bases, and 4 bases lay outside the gene matches. The CDR3 sequence is CASSQWTGRTGELFF. In DNA form, the CDR3 reads TGCGCCAGCAGCCAATGGACAGGGCGTACCGGGGAGCTGTTTTTT.

The chain recombines TRBV15 with TRBJ1-2; 8 bases fit TRBD1. CDR3 length equals 14 residues. The ends lost 3 bases at V and 3 bases at J; junction bases unmatched: 3. In germline, CDR1 is LNHNV, CDR2 YYDKDF (reference sequence). The CDR3 sequence is CATSSPTGDYGYTF. Written as DNA, the CDR3 is TGTGCCACCAGCAGCCCGACAGGGGACTATGGCTACACCTTC.

Comment on this clone: The same CDR3 is also encoded by other DNA sequences in this sample. CDR3 nucleotides: TGTGCCAGCACCCCCGGGGGGAATGAGCAGTTCTTC. It translates to CASTPGGNEQFF. The chain carries TRBV27 and TRBJ2-1, with 7 bases lining up with TRBD2. Germline V gene lookup returns CDR1 MNHEY and CDR2 SMNVEV (reference sequence). V was pared by 7 bases and J by 7 bases, with 4 bases of the junction left unmatched. This CDR3 comprises 12 residues.